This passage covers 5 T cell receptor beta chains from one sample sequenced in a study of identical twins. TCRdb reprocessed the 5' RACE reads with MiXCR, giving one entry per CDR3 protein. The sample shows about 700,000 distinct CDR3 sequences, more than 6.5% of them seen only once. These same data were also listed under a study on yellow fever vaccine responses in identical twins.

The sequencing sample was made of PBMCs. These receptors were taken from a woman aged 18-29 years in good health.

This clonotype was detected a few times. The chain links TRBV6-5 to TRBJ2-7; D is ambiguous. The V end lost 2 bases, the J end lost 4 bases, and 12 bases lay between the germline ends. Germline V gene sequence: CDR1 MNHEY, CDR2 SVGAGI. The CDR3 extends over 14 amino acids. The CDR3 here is CASSYPNPQYEQYF. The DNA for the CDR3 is TGTGCCAGCAGTTACCCTAATCCACAGTACGAGCAGTACTTC.

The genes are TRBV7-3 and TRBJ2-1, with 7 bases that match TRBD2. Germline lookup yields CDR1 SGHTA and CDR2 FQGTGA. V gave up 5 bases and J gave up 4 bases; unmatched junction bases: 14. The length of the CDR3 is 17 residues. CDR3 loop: CASSHGGAGEGYNEQFF. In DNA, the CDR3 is TGTGCCAGCAGCCACGGGGGTGCGGGGGAAGGATACAATGAGCAGTTCTTC.

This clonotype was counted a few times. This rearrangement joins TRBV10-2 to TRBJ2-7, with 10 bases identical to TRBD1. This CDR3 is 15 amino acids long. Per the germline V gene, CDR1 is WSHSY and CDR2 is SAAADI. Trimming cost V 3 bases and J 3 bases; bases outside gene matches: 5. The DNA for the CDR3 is TGCGCCAGCAGTGACCCTGGGGACAGGGGCTACGAGCAGTACTTC. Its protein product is CASSDPGDRGYEQYF.

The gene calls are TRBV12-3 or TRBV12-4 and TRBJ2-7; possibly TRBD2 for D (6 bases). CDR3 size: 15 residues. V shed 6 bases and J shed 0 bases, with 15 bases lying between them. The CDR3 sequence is CASSQTGGGSYEQYF. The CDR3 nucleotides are TGTGCCAGCAGCCAAACCGGGGGAGGCTCCTACGAGCAGTACTTC.

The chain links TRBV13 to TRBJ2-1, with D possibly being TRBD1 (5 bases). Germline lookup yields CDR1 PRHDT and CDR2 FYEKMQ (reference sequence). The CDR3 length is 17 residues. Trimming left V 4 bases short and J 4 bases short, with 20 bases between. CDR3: CASSSPGSMGQYNEQFF. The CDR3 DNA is TGTGCCAGCAGCTCTCCCGGTAGCATGGGGCAATACAATGAGCAGTTCTTC.